This passage covers 20 T cell receptor beta chains from one sample sequenced in a study of T-cell reconstitution after alpha-beta-depleted transplantation in children. Preparation of the TCRbeta library used unique molecular identifiers. MiXCR, applied by TCRdb to the PCR reads, yields one record per CDR3 protein. Seen here are more than 200,000 distinct CDR3 sequences, roughly 18% observed once, and the top ten hold around 45%. The material was PBMCs, mostly from graft donor cells, obtained 360 days after TCRalphabeta/CD19-depleted stem cell transplant. The receptors shown here come from a male patient aged 2 to 9 who had a stem cell transplant for acute lymphoblastic leukemia, so the T cells may come from the graft donor.

This clonotype was detected only a few times. The chain couples TRBV29-1 to TRBJ1-5; 8 positions match TRBD1. CDR3 length: 12 amino acids. The germline gives CDR1 SQVTM, CDR2 ANQGSEA. V was pared by 5 bases and J by 10 bases, with 7 bases of the junction left unmatched. The CDR3 coding sequence is TGCAGCGTTACACAGGGGGGTCAACCCCAGCATTTT. Its protein product is CSVTQGGQPQHF.

This sequence joins TRBV5-1 and TRBJ1-1; D not certain. This CDR3 contains 14 residues. The germline V gene has CDR1 SGHRS and CDR2 YFSETQ. V lost 4 bases to trimming and J lost 0 bases, with 10 bases between them. The CDR3 sequence is CASSPVVLNTEAFF. As DNA, the CDR3 is TGCGCCAGCAGCCCGGTAGTCCTGAACACTGAAGCTTTCTTT.

The rearrangement uses TRBV12-3 or TRBV12-4 and TRBJ2-3; 13 bases match TRBD2. The length of the CDR3 is 15 residues. The ends lost 7 bases at V and 3 bases at J; junction bases unmatched: 4. CDR3 sequence: CASTLTSGGTDTQYF. Written as DNA, the CDR3 is TGTGCCAGCACCTTGACTAGCGGGGGGACAGATACGCAGTATTTT.

This clonotype has ten or more counts. The chain links TRBV2 to TRBJ1-1; D not resolved. The CDR3 spans 12 residues. Trimming removed 5 bases from V and 5 bases from J, with 9 bases in between. From germline, CDR1 is SNHLY and CDR2 FYNNEI. The CDR3 sequence is CASSPTRTEAFF. The CDR3 DNA reads TGTGCCAGCAGTCCTACGCGTACTGAAGCTTTCTTT.

This clonotype was counted between two and nine times. The CDR3 nucleotides are TGCGCCAGCAGCCCTGCGGGGGACAGGGGGCAAGAGACCCAGTACTTC. It codes for CASSPAGDRGQETQYF. This chain connects TRBV5-1 to TRBJ2-5; TRBD1 matches at 11 bases. Germline V gives CDR1 SGHRS, CDR2 YFSETQ. The CDR3 contains 16 residues. With V trimmed by 4 bases and J by 2 bases, 7 bases remained unmatched.

The CDR3 region has the DNA TGTGCCAGCAGCTTAGGCACATTTGGTGATAACACTGAAGCTTTCTTT. Protein sequence: CASSLGTFGDNTEAFF. This chain uses TRBV7-9 with TRBJ1-1; no reliable D call. The germline V gene encodes CDR1 SEHNR and CDR2 FQNEAQ (reference sequence). This CDR3 has 16 amino acids. V lost 1 base and J lost 2, with 14 bases in between.

This clonotype has more than one count but fewer than ten. This chain connects TRBV12-3 or TRBV12-4 to TRBJ1-2; D is perhaps TRBD1 (5 bases). The CDR3 has 13 residues. V lost 3 bases and J 6 bases, leaving 11 bases between the germline ends. The CDR3 DNA reads TGTGCCAGCAGTTTGGCAGGGCCAAATGGCTACACCTTC. It translates to CASSLAGPNGYTF.

The V and J genes are TRBV7-2 and TRBJ2-7; D is ambiguous. CDR3 length equals 12 residues. Germline loops: CDR1 SGHTA, CDR2 FQGNSA. With 2 bases removed from V and 3 bases from J, the gap between germline ends came to 5 bases. Here the CDR3 reads CASSLYLYEQYF. CDR3 bases: TGTGCCAGCAGCTTATATCTCTACGAGCAGTACTTC.

Only a few counts were recorded for this clonotype. The chain is built from TRBV20-1 and TRBJ2-3; 9 bases agree with TRBD2. The length of the CDR3 is 13 residues. The junction had 4 bases not matched to a gene; V was cut back by 5 bases and J by 4 bases. CDR1 and CDR2 from the germline V gene are DFQATT and SNEGSKA (reference sequence). CDR3 amino acids: CSAARTSADTQYF. Written as DNA, the CDR3 is TGCAGTGCTGCCCGGACTAGCGCAGATACGCAGTATTTT.

This clonotype was counted only a few times. This rearrangement joins TRBV5-1 to TRBJ2-5; D is uncertain. The V and J ends lost 4 bases and 4 bases respectively, with 14 bases between them. The germline V gene has CDR1 SGHRS and CDR2 YFSETQ. The CDR3 runs to 14 residues. This chain's CDR3 is CASSPGPGGETQYF. The CDR3 region has the DNA TGCGCCAGCAGCCCTGGTCCCGGTGGAGAGACCCAGTACTTC. The full variable domain, completed using reference TRBV5-1 and TRBJ2-5, is KAGVTQTPRYLIKTRGQQVTLSCSPISGHRSVSWYQQTPGQGLQFLFEYFSETQRNKGNFPGRFSGRQFSNSRSEMNVSTLELGDSALYLCASSPGPGGETQYFGPGTRLLVL.

The rearrangement joins TRBV12-3 or TRBV12-4 to TRBJ1-4, with unresolved D. The CDR3 has 14 residues. Trimming shortened V by 2 bases and J by 8 bases, and 12 bases separated the two germline ends. CDR3 coding DNA: TGTGCCAGCAGTTTATGGTCCCAATCGGAAAAACTGTTTTTT. Its translation: CASSLWSQSEKLFF.

The CDR3 nucleotides are TGCGCCAGCAGCTTTTTGACAGGCAACTATGGCTACACCTTC. Protein sequence: CASSFLTGNYGYTF. The chain employs TRBV5-1 and TRBJ1-2; D possibly corresponds to TRBD1 (6 bases). The germline V and J ends were trimmed by 2 bases and 2 bases, with 10 bases remaining between them. Germline CDR1 SGHRS, CDR2 YFSETQ. There are 14 residues in the CDR3.

This chain connects TRBV12-3 or TRBV12-4 to TRBJ1-4, with D maybe TRBD1 (5 bases). The CDR3 has 13 amino acids. Deletions cut 6 bases from V and 10 bases from J, with 15 bases between. CDR3 in amino acids: CASRAAGGGKLFF. As DNA, the CDR3 is TGTGCCAGCAGGGCAGCCGGGGGAGGAAAACTGTTTTTT.

J is TRBJ2-4 and V is TRBV7-9, with no clear D. This CDR3 spans 16 amino acids. CDR1 and CDR2 (germline): SEHNR, FQNEAQ (reference sequence). Trimming took off 9 bases at V and 7 bases at J, with 25 bases between the two ends. DNA for the CDR3: TGTGCCAGTTCCGAACCCCTTTCGTGGAACGGGAACATTCAGTACTTC. It encodes CASSEPLSWNGNIQYF.

This clonotype has a count of ten or more. CDR3 amino acids: CASSQDLGGSYNEQFF. For the CDR3, the DNA is TGCGCCAGCAGCCAAGATCTTGGGGGTTCTTACAATGAGCAGTTCTTC. The V and J genes are TRBV4-3 and TRBJ2-1, with D perhaps TRBD1 or TRBD2 (5 bases each). This CDR3 is built from 16 residues. Per the germline V gene, CDR1 is LGHNA and CDR2 is YSLEER. Trimming cost V 0 bases and J 4 bases, with 13 bases left between them.

This rearrangement joins TRBV29-1 to TRBJ2-7; TRBD1 is a possible D gene (6 bases). The CDR3 has 12 residues. Trimming cost V 5 bases and J 5 bases, with 13 bases left between them. Per the germline V gene, CDR1 is SQVTM and CDR2 is ANQGSEA. The CDR3 nucleotides read TGCAGCGTTTGGCAGGGGTCCGACGAGCAGTACTTC. It yields the protein CSVWQGSDEQYF.

The chain recombines TRBV7-6 with TRBJ2-2; D not certain. This CDR3 is 18 amino acids long. The germline V gene encodes CDR1 SGHVS and CDR2 FNYEAQ. V was clipped by 0 bases and J by 5 bases, with 19 bases between them. CDR3 region: CASSLALRTDQSTGELFF. CDR3 nucleotide sequence: TGTGCCAGCAGCTTAGCGCTTCGGACCGACCAATCGACCGGGGAGCTGTTTTTT.

In DNA, the CDR3 is TGTGCCAGCAGCATACTCTCGGGACAGAGAACCTACGAGCAGTACTTC. Translated: CASSILSGQRTYEQYF. The rearrangement uses TRBV7-9 and TRBJ2-7, with 7 bases matching TRBD1. The germline V gene has CDR1 SEHNR and CDR2 FQNEAQ (reference sequence). With 5 bases clipped from V and 2 bases from J, the junction kept 12 bases outside the gene matches. The CDR3 totals 16 residues.

The chain uses TRBV10-3 and TRBJ1-3; D not certain. Trimming shortened V by 4 bases and J by 0 bases, and 7 bases separated the two germline ends. The CDR3 is 14 amino acids. Germline CDR1 is ENHRY and CDR2 is SYGVKD. The CDR3 here is CAISAEVSGNTIYF. DNA of the CDR3: TGTGCCATCAGTGCGGAGGTCTCTGGAAACACCATATATTTT.

Only a few counts were recorded for this clonotype. The V and J genes are TRBV12-3 or TRBV12-4 and TRBJ1-2; a weak D match, TRBD1 (6 bases). Trimming removed 5 bases at V and 7 bases at J, with 17 bases between. The CDR3 loop spans 14 amino acids. As DNA, the CDR3 is TGTGCCAGCAGTGGGACAACCGCGTCGGGTGGCTACACCTTC. This gives the protein CASSGTTASGGYTF.